The present T cell receptor (beta chain) was sequenced within a study of T cell responses to AZD1222 COVID-19 vaccine (dated by TCRdb to the early 2020s). With regard to the full study: AZD1222 recipients given second doses at about 4 weeks or at about 12 weeks were pooled, since spike-specific TCR depth and breadth were not found to differ between the two schedules. Enrollment into the trials was organized by age into subgroups of 18-55, 56-69 and 70-plus years, and those subgroups contained roughly 150, 30 and 60 TCR-sequenced participants, respectively. A total of 230 to 250 trial participants underwent TCR sequencing, of whom about 200 had received two doses of AZD1222 and around 26 had received two doses of the MenACWY control vaccine.

Paper-wide results and their limitations: In the small 56-69-year group, the increase in depth fell short of significance, most likely because of low power. Epitopes outside the regions mutated in the B.1.351 and B.1.1.7 variants were reportedly recognized by nearly half of the unique spike-specific TCRs. A significant rise in spike-specific TCR breadth and depth was observed after two AZD1222 doses relative to day 0 and relative to MenACWY recipients. Participants were mostly white British and included more females than males, and it was suggested by the authors that clonal diversity may have been underestimated. Because no day 14 peak-response samples were available, repertoires were characterized only after the peak T cell response. Conclusions about previously exposed vaccinees are limited, since just a handful of AZD1222 recipients were seropositive for SARS-CoV-2 at baseline. The whole spike protein was spanned by vaccine-associated CD4 TCRs, and dominant responses were seen in regions 160-218 and 743-854.

As for this clone: What this receptor recognizes is not known. The record has no base qualities; no much larger clone is one base away.

Sample time point, as interpreted from the label and publication: baseline before first vaccination. Vaccinee samples came from UK trials COV001 and COV002, including a single-blind randomized controlled phase 2/3 trial of AZD1222 (ChAdOx1 nCoV-19) in healthy adults. For TCRbeta chain sequencing, PBMC samples were collected from trial participants at day 0 and at day 28 after the second dose. The CDR3 regions of human TCRbeta chains were subjected to immunosequencing. The study's own analysis went as follows. Repertoire TCRs were checked for matches against a reference library of SARS-CoV-2-specific TCRs that had been generated using the MIRA antigen-specificity platform. Breadth was defined as the fraction of unique TCRs that were SARS-CoV-2-associated. Depth was defined as the fraction of total T cells that were SARS-CoV-2-associated. Using the MIRA data, every spike-specific TCR was mapped to the spike region that the TCR reacted to and assigned to either a CD4 or a CD8 class. Log10-transformed breadth and depth values were compared by one-way ANOVA with Sidak's multiple comparisons tests. TCRdb re-hosts the immuneACCESS table, in-frame sequences only. Its copies lack some clones; in the studies checked, an unresolved V gene accounts for under half of them, and the cause for the rest is not known. V and J calls and clone size are those listed in that table; D and trimming were worked out from the DNA. This sample comprises around 110,000 clones, 85% to 95% of them detected only once. Under 3.5% of the sample is in the top ten clones.

Trimming takes 6 bases from V and 5 bases from J, and the germline ends sit 10 bases apart. The germline V gene (reference sequence) specifies MNHEY as CDR1 and SMNVEV as CDR2. From the cysteine up to the phenylalanine, the CDR3 has a length of 13 residues. The DNA shown is the 39-base CDR3, in frame from base 1. The TCR was taken from an adult in good health. In this chain, TRBV27 is recombined with TRBJ2-2, with no D gene named confidently. The source was peripheral blood, collected on day 0 of AZD1222 vaccination. Here is the DNA: TGTGCCAGCAGGACACATAGTACCGGGGAGCTGTTTTTT. Translated, it reads CASRTHSTGELFF.